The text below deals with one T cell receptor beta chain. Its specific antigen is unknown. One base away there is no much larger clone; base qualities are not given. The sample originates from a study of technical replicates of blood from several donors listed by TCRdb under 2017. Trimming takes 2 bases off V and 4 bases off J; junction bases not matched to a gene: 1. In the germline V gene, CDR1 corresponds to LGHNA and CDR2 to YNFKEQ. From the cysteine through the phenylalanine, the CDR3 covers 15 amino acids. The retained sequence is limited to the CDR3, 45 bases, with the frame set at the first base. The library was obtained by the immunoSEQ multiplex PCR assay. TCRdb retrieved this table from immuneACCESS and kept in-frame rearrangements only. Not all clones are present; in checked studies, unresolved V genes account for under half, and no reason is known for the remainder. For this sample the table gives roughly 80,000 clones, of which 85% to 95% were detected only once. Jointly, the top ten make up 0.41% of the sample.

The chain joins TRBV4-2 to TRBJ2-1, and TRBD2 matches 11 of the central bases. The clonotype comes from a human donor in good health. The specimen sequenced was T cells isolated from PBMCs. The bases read TGTGCCAGCAGCCAAATAGCGGGAGGGTACAATGAGCAGTTCTTC. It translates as CASSQIAGGYNEQFF.